This record covers a single T cell receptor beta chain. The sample belongs to a study of blood T cell repertoires in COVID-19. Some clones are missing from TCRdb's copy, which holds only in-frame ones; the method was immunoSEQ multiplex PCR. The table has tens of thousands of clones, around 76% seen once; the top ten hold around 27%. Germline CDR1 and CDR2: LNHDA and SQIVND (reference sequence). This CDR3 spans 14 amino acids. After removal of 3 bases from V and 6 bases from J, the junction contained 4 bases not matched to a gene. The chain has TRBV19 and TRBJ2-4, with 8 bases identical to TRBD1. Sequenced material: peripheral blood. This clonotype was sampled from a man at least 80 years old with acute or convalescent COVID-19. In DNA, the CDR3 is TGTGCCAGTAGTATGGGGACAGGATCAAACATTCAGTACTTC. This codes for CASSMGTGSNIQYF.